This T cell receptor (beta chain) was recorded in a study of memory CD8 T cells in hepatitis C reinfection. At the level of the study: Peak reinfection sampling occurred 3 to 8 weeks after detected reinfection.

Time point reported: peak reinfection, 3 to 8 weeks after reinfection detection. Sorted cells were sequenced directly ex vivo without any in vitro expansion. Generated by immunoSEQ multiplex PCR, the TCRdb table keeps only in-frame clones and is missing some. The table includes around 45,000 clones, around 89% detected once. The TCR comes from a man younger than 35 with hepatitis C virus infection. The sample was naive CD8+ T cells sorted from blood.

The CDR3 region is CASSQVTGRETQYF. For the CDR3, the DNA is TGCGCCAGCAGCCAAGTGACAGGGCGTGAGACCCAGTACTTC. The rearrangement uses TRBV4-1 and TRBJ2-5; 7 bases agree with TRBD1. The germline V gene has CDR1 MGHRA and CDR2 YSYEKL. CDR3 length: 14 residues. V shed 1 base, J shed 5 bases, and the junction held 4 bases outside the gene matches.